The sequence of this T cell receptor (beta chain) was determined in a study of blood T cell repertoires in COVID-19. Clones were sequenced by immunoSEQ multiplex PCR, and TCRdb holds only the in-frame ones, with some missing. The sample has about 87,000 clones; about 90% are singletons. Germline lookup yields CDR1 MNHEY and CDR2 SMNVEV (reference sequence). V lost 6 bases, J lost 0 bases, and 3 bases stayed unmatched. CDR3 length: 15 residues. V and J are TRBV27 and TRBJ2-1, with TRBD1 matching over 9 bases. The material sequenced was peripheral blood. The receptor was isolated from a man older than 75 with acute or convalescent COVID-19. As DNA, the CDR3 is TGTGCCAGCAGCCCGGGACAGGGCTCCTACAATGAGCAGTTCTTC. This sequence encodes CASSPGQGSYNEQFF.